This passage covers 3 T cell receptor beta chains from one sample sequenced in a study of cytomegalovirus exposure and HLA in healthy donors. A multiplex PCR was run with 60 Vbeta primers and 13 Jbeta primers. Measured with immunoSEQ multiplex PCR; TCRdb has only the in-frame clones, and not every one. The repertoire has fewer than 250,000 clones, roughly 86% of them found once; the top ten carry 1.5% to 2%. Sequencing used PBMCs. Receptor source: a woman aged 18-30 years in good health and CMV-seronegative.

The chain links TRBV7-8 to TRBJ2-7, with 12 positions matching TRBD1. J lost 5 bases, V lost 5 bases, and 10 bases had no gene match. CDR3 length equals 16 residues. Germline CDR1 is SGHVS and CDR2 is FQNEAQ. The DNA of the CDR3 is TGTGCCAGCAGCCTATCCCCCGGGACAGGGGGCCACGAGCAGTACTTC. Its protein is CASSLSPGTGGHEQYF.

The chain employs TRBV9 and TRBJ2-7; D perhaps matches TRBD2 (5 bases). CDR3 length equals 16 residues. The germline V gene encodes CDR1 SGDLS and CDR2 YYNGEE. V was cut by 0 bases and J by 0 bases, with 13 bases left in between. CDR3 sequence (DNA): TGTGCCAGCAGCGTAGCGTCCACTAGTAACTCCTACGAGCAGTACTTC. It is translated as CASSVASTSNSYEQYF.

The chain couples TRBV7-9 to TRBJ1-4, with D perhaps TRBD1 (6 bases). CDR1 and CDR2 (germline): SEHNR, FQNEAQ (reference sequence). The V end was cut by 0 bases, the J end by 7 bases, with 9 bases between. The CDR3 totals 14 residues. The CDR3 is CASSLATGGEKLFF. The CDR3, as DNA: TGTGCCAGCAGCTTAGCGACAGGTGGTGAAAAACTGTTTTTT.